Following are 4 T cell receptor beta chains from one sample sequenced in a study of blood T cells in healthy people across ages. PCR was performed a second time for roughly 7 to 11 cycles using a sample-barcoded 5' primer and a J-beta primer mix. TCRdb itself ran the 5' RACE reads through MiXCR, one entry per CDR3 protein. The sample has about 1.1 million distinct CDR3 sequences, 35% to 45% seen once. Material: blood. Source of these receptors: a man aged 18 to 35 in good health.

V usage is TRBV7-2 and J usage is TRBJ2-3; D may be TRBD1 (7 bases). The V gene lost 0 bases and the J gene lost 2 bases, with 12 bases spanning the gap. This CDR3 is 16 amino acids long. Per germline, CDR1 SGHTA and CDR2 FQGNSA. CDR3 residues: CASSLAGGQLTDTQYF. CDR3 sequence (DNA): TGTGCCAGCAGCTTAGCGGGGGGACAGCTCACAGATACGCAGTATTTT.

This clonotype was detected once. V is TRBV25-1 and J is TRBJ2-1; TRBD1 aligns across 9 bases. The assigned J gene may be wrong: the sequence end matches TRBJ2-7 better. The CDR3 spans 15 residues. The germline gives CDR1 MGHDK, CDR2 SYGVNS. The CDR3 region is CASSEFGQGYNEQYF. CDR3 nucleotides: TGTGCCAGCAGTGAATTCGGACAGGGGTACAATGAGCAGTACTTC.

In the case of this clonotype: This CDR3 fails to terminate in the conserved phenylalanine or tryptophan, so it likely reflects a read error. The chain's CDR3 is CASSSGSRSNYGYTI. The CDR3 bases are TGTGCCAGCAGTTCGGGCAGCCGCTCCAACTATGGCTACACCATC. The chain has TRBV27 and TRBJ1-2; no clear D. The CDR3 extends over 15 amino acids. Trimming pared 4 bases from V and 2 bases from J, leaving 14 bases between. Germline V gives CDR1 MNHEY, CDR2 SMNVEV (reference sequence).

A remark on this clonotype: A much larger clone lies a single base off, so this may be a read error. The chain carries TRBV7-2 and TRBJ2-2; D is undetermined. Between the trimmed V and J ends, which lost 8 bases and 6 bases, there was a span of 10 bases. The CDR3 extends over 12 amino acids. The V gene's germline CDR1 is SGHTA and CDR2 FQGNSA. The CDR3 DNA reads TGTGCCAGCTGCTCGCGGTCCGGGGAGCTGTTTTTT. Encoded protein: CASCSRSGELFF.